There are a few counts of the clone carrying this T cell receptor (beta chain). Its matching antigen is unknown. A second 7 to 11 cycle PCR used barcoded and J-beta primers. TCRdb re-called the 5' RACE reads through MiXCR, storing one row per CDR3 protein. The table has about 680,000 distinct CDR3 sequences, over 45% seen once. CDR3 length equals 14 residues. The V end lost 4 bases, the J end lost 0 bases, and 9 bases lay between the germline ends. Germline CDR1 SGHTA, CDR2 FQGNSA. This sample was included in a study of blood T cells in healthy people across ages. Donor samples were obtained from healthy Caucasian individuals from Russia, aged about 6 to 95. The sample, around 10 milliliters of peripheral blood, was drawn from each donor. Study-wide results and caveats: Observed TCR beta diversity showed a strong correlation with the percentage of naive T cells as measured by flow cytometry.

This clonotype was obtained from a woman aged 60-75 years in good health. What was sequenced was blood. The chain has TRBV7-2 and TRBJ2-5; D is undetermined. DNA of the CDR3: TGTGCCAGCAGCTCCGGACCAAACCAAGAGACCCAGTACTTC. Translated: CASSSGPNQETQYF.